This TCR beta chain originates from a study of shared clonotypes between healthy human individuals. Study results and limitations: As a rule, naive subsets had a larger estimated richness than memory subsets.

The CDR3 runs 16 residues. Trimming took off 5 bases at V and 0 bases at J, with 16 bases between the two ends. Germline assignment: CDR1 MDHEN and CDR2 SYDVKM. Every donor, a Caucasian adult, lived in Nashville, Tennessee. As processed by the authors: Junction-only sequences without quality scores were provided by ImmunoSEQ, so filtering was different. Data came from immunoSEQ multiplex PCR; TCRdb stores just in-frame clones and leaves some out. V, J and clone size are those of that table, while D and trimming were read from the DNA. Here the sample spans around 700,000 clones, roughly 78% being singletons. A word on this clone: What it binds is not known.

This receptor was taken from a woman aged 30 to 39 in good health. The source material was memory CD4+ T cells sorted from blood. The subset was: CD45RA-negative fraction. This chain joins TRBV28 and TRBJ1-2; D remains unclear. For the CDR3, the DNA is TGTGCCAGCAGTATCCGCGTAAGAAGTACTAACTATGGCTACACCTTC. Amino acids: CASSIRVRSTNYGYTF.